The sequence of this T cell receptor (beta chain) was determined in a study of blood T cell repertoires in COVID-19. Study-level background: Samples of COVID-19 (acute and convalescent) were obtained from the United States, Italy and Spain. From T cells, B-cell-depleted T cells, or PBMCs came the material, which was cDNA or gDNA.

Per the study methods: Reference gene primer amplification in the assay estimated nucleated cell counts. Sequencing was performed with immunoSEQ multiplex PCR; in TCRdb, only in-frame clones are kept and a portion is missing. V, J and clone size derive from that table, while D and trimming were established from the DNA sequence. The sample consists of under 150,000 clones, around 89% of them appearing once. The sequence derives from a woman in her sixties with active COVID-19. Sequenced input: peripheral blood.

CDR3 sequence reads: CSELGHRGTGNTIYF. The CDR3 DNA reads as TGCAGTGAGTTAGGGCACAGGGGTACTGGAAACACCATATATTTT. The V gene is TRBV29-1, the J gene TRBJ1-3; 7 nucleotides line up with TRBD1. Germline CDR1 reads SQVTM; CDR2 reads ANQGSEA. This CDR3 region has 15 residues.